This T cell receptor beta chain is drawn from a study of blood T cell repertoires in COVID-19. On the study more broadly: Researchers got acute and convalescent COVID-19 samples from the United States, Italy and Spain. The analysed material was cDNA or gDNA that came from T cells, B-cell-depleted T cells, or PBMCs.

Original analysis: Reference gene primer amplification yielded estimated nucleated cell counts. This table comes from immunoSEQ multiplex PCR, and its TCRdb copy is limited to in-frame clones, with some not included. V, J and clone size are those of that table, while D and trimming were read from the DNA. The sample lists some 67,000 clones, around 87% occurring once. Germline values: CDR1 SEHNR, CDR2 FQNEAQ (reference sequence). This CDR3 region has 14 residues. Trimming took 0 bases from V and 8 from J; bases not matched to a gene: 6. This TCR was sampled from a man aged 45-65 years with active COVID-19. Sequenced: peripheral blood. This chain uses TRBV7-9 with TRBJ1-2; 7 nucleotides agree with TRBD1. The CDR3 spells CASSLAVGGEGYTF. The CDR3 region has the DNA TGTGCCAGCAGCTTAGCAGTAGGGGGCGAGGGCTACACCTTC. Variable domain in full (rest from reference TRBV7-9 and TRBJ1-2): DTGVSQNPRHKITKRGQNVTFRCDPISEHNRLYWYRQTLGQGPEFLTYFQNEAQLEKSRLLSDRFSAERPKGSFSTLEIQRTEQGDSAMYLCASSLAVGGEGYTFGSGTRLTVV.